A single T cell receptor (beta chain) is shown here with its context. Its antigen is unknown. The method was immunoSEQ multiplex PCR; TCRdb's version includes in-frame clones alone and lacks a portion of them. The sample carries approximately 20,000 clones, less than 95% recorded once. V was trimmed by 5 bases and J by 8 bases, leaving 12 bases between them. This CDR3 region has 13 residues. Germline V gene data show CDR1 as ENHRY and CDR2 as SYGVKD. The sample is drawn from a study of monozygotic twins with cystic fibrosis. Study results and caveats: Median Simpson clonality of 0.0095 suggested naive T cells predominated.

This chain connects TRBV10-3 to TRBJ2-2; D gene ambiguous. The source of this sequence is a girl under 10 years old with cystic fibrosis. The sequenced material came from blood. CDR3 in amino acids: CAISKTSGGELFF. DNA for the CDR3: TGTGCCATCAGTAAGACCAGTGGAGGGGAGCTGTTTTTT.